These 19 T cell receptor beta chains were all obtained from the same sample, sequenced in a study of cytomegalovirus exposure and HLA in healthy donors (dated by TCRdb to about 2017). Receptor amplification or capture employed the immunoSEQ multiplex PCR assay. TCRdb obtained this table from immuneACCESS and retained in-frame rearrangements with V and J assigned. These tables miss some clones; where compared with another copy, unresolved V genes account for less than half of the shortfall, and the remainder is unexplained. This sample has 80,000 to 100,000 clones in its table, and about 90% of those were observed once. The ten biggest clones cover 6% to 6.5% of the sample. The sample consisted of PBMCs. The receptors derive from a young man in good health and CMV-seropositive.

V and J are TRBV27 and TRBJ2-1, with 14 bases fitting TRBD2. V was clipped by 5 bases and J by 4 bases; unmatched bases: 10. CDR1 is MNHEY, CDR2 SMNVEV, per germline (reference sequence). The CDR3 sequence is 18 residues long. The CDR3 sequence: CASSPGTSGSSPYNEQFF. As DNA, the CDR3 is TGTGCCAGCAGTCCGGGGACTAGCGGGAGTTCTCCATACAATGAGCAGTTCTTC.

This clone was counted only a few times. The chain links TRBV18 to TRBJ1-2; D not resolved. Deletions cut 3 bases from V and 8 bases from J, with 13 bases between. This CDR3 comprises 13 residues. CDR1 and CDR2 from the germline V gene are KGHSH and LQKENI. The CDR3 sequence: CASSPDLRGGYTF. The CDR3 DNA reads as TGTGCCAGCTCACCGGACCTGAGAGGGGGCTACACCTTC. Complete variable domain (other parts from reference TRBV18 and TRBJ1-2): NAGVMQNPRHLVRRRGQEARLRCSPMKGHSHVYWYRQLPEEGLKFMVYLQKENIIDESGMPKERFSAEFPKEGPSILRIQQVVRGDSAAYFCASSPDLRGGYTFGSGTRLTVV.

The chain recombines TRBV14 with TRBJ1-1; TRBD1 might be the D (5 bases). The CDR3 spans 14 residues. The V end lost 1 base, the J end lost 3 bases, and 9 bases lay between the germline ends. From germline, CDR1 is SGHDN and CDR2 FVKESK. This CDR3 reads CASSQVSRDTEAFF. The CDR3 nucleotides read TGTGCCAGCAGCCAAGTATCCAGGGACACTGAAGCTTTCTTT.

V usage is TRBV11-3 and J usage is TRBJ2-3; D gene uncertain. Trimming pared 1 base from V and 7 bases from J, leaving 6 bases between. Germline V gene lookup returns CDR1 SGHNT and CDR2 YENEEA. CDR3 length equals 12 residues. Written as DNA, the CDR3 is TGTGCCAGCAGCTTAGCAGATAATACGCAGTATTTT. It yields the protein CASSLADNTQYF.

V gene TRBV6-5 combines with J gene TRBJ1-5; 10 bases are shared with TRBD1. V lost 6 bases to trimming and J lost 6 bases; unmatched junction nucleotides: 8. This CDR3 has 15 residues. CDR1 and CDR2 (germline): MNHEY, SVGAGI. Here the CDR3 reads CASSLVTGGGQPQHF. For the CDR3, the DNA is TGTGCCAGCAGCCTTGTGACAGGGGGCGGTCAGCCCCAGCATTTT.

This chain links TRBV7-6 with TRBJ1-1; 7 bases agree with TRBD1. The CDR3 runs to 16 residues. Looked up from germline, CDR1 is SGHVS and CDR2 is FNYEAQ. V dropped 4 bases and J dropped 11; count of bases not matched to a gene: 19. The CDR3, as DNA: TGTGCCAGCAGCTCCCTCATCCGGGACAGAGCACGGAACGCTTTCTTT. The encoded protein is CASSSLIRDRARNAFF.

This chain links TRBV5-1 with TRBJ2-5; 8 bases are shared with TRBD2. J gave up 5 bases and V 3 bases, and 3 bases lay outside the gene matches. The CDR3 totals 13 residues. CDR1 and CDR2 (germline): SGHRS, YFSETQ. CDR3 DNA: TGCGCCAGCAGCTGGACTAGCCGGGAGACCCAGTACTTC. It yields the protein CASSWTSRETQYF.

This chain uses TRBV9 with TRBJ2-7, with 12 bases that match TRBD1. Unmatched junction bases numbered 8, after V lost 0 bases and J lost 7 bases. The CDR3 is made up of 16 amino acids. Germline CDR1 SGDLS, CDR2 YYNGEE. The CDR3 region has the DNA TGTGCCAGCAGCGTAGGAGAGGGACAGGGGGCTTTTGAGCAGTACTTC. Residues: CASSVGEGQGAFEQYF.

For the CDR3, the DNA is TGCGCCAGCAGCCGCTCGGGGAATCAGCCCCAGCATTTT. It encodes CASSRSGNQPQHF. V and J are TRBV5-1 and TRBJ1-5, with D unclear. The CDR3 spans 13 residues. The germline CDR1 and CDR2 sequences are SGHRS and YFSETQ. Trimming cost V 4 bases and J 4 bases, with 9 bases left between them.

This chain uses TRBV11-3 with TRBJ2-7; TRBD1 matches at 10 bases. The germline CDR1 and CDR2 sequences are SGHNT and YENEEA. V was clipped by 1 base and J by 0 bases; unmatched bases: 0. The CDR3 is 15 residues long. The CDR3 DNA follows: TGTGCCAGCAGCTTAGGGGACAGGGGCTCCTACGAGCAGTACTTC. This gives the protein CASSLGDRGSYEQYF.

The V and J genes are TRBV9 and TRBJ2-7, with 11 bases aligning to TRBD2. This CDR3 contains 17 residues. The V and J ends lost 0 bases and 0 bases, in that order; junction bases with no gene match: 5. From germline, CDR1 is SGDLS and CDR2 YYNGEE. This CDR3 is CASSVGLAGSSSYEQYF. In nucleotides, the CDR3 is TGTGCCAGCAGCGTAGGACTAGCGGGGAGCAGCTCCTACGAGCAGTACTTC.

The rearrangement links TRBV7-2 to TRBJ1-2; D unclear. This CDR3 has 12 amino acids. Germline V CDR1 and CDR2: SGHTA, FQGNSA. V lost 1 base, J lost 8 bases, and 8 bases lay in between. The CDR3 nucleotides read TGTGCCAGCAGCTTAGACTCGCCCGGCTACACCTTC. Protein product: CASSLDSPGYTF.

This sequence joins TRBV6-1 and TRBJ1-5; 7 nucleotides match TRBD1. This CDR3 has 17 amino acids. The V gene's germline CDR1 is MNHNS and CDR2 SASEGT. V lost 4 bases and J lost 5; bases outside the gene matches: 14. The CDR3 reads CASSVTGYGFVDQPQHF. As DNA, the CDR3 is TGTGCCAGCAGTGTGACAGGGTATGGTTTCGTTGATCAGCCCCAGCATTTT.

The rearrangement joins TRBV5-1 to TRBJ2-7; 10 positions agree with TRBD2. Germline assignment: CDR1 SGHRS and CDR2 YFSETQ. The V and J ends lost 4 bases and 3 bases, in that order; junction bases with no gene match: 4. This CDR3 has 14 amino acids. DNA of the CDR3: TGCGCCAGCAGCCCGCGGACTAGCGGCTACGAGCAGTACTTC. It specifies CASSPRTSGYEQYF.

The V call is TRBV27, the J call TRBJ2-1; 7 bases are shared with TRBD1. The CDR3 covers 14 residues. V lost 2 bases to trimming and J lost 5 bases; unmatched junction nucleotides: 3. CDR1 MNHEY and CDR2 SMNVEV come from the germline V gene (reference sequence). CDR3: CASSLRGQNNEQFF. CDR3 in DNA: TGTGCCAGCAGTTTACGGGGACAGAACAATGAGCAGTTCTTC.

The chain uses TRBV5-1 and TRBJ1-4; D unresolved. CDR3 length equals 14 residues. Per germline, CDR1 SGHRS and CDR2 YFSETQ. The V and J ends lost 7 bases and 8 bases respectively, with 18 bases between them. The CDR3 sequence is CASALGDGGEKLFF. CDR3 DNA: TGCGCCAGCGCCCTCGGAGATGGTGGAGAAAAACTGTTTTTT.

This sequence joins TRBV2 and TRBJ2-2; D remains ambiguous. V lost 7 bases and J 4 bases, leaving 13 bases between the germline ends. This CDR3 has 14 residues. Germline-derived CDR1 and CDR2 are SNHLY and FYNNEI. CDR3 amino acids: CASKSERSTGELFF. The CDR3 coding sequence is TGTGCCAGCAAATCCGAGCGAAGCACCGGGGAGCTGTTTTTT.

The rearrangement links TRBV7-2 to TRBJ2-3; TRBD2 matches at 10 bases. The CDR3 consists of 16 residues. Germline V gene sequence: CDR1 SGHTA, CDR2 FQGNSA. V shed 5 bases, J shed 5 bases, and the junction held 10 bases outside the gene matches. The CDR3: CASSQNGLAVGDTQYF. The CDR3 DNA sequence: TGTGCCAGCAGCCAGAATGGACTAGCGGTGGGAGATACGCAGTATTTT.

This clone showed up just a few times. The rearrangement joins TRBV29-1 to TRBJ1-5; a possible D gene is TRBD1 (6 bases). From germline, CDR1 is SQVTM and CDR2 ANQGSEA. The CDR3 runs to 12 residues. The V end lost 7 bases, the J end lost 7 bases, and 14 bases lay between the germline ends. DNA of the CDR3: TGCAGCGCTGGACAGTTGAACCAGCCCCAGCATTTT. Protein: CSAGQLNQPQHF. Full variable domain (rest looked up from reference TRBV29-1 and TRBJ1-5): SAVISQKPSRDICQRGTSLTIQCQVDSQVTMMFWYRQQPGQSLTLIATANQGSEATYESGFVIDKFPISRPNLTFSTLTVSNMSPEDSSIYLCSAGQLNQPQHFGDGTRLSIL.